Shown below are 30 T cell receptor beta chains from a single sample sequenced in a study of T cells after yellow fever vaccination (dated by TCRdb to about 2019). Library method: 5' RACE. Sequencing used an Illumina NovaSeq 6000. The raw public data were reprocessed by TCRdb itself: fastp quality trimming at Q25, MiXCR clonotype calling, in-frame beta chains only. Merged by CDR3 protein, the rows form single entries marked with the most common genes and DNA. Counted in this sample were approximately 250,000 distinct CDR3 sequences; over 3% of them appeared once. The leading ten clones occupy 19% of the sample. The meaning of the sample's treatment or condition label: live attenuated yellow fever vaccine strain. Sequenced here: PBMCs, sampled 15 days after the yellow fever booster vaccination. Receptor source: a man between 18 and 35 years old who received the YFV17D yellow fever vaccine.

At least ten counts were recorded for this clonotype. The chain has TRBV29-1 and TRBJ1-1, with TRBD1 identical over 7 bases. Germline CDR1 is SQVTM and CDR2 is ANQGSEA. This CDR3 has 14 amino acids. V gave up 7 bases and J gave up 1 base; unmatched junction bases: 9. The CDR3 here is CSAVEGAGNTEAFF. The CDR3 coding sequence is TGCAGCGCCGTGGAGGGGGCGGGGAACACTGAAGCTTTCTTT.

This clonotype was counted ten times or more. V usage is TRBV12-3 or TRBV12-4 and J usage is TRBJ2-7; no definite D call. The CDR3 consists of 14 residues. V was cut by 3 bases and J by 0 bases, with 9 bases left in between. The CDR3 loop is CASSFGPSSYEQYF. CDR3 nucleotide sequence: TGTGCCAGCAGTTTCGGGCCGAGCTCCTACGAGCAGTACTTC.

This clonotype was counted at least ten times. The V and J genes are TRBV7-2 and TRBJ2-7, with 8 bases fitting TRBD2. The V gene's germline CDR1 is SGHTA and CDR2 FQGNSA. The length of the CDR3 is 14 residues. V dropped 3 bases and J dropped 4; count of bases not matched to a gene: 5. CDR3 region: CASSFGGGFYEQYV. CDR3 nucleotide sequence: TGTGCCAGCAGCTTTGGCGGGGGGTTTTACGAGCAGTACGTC.

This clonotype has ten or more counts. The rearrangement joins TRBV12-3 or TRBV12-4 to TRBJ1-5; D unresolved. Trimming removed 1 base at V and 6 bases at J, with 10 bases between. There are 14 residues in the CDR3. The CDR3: CASSLEARPQPQHF. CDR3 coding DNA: TGTGCCAGCAGTTTAGAGGCACGGCCTCAGCCCCAGCATTTT.

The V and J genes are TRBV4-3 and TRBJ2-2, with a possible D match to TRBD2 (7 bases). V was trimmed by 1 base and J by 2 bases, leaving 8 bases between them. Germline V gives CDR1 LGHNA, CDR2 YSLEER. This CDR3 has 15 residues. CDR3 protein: CASSQAGGNTGELFF. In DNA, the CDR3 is TGCGCCAGCAGCCAAGCGGGGGGCAACACCGGGGAGCTGTTTTTT.

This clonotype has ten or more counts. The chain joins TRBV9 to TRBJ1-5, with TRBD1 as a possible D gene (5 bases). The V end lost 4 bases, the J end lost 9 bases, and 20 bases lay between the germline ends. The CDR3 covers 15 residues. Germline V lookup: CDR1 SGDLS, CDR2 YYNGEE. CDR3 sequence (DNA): TGTGCCAGCAGCCCAAGGGCAGGGATTAACTCGCCCCAGCATTTT. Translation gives CASSPRAGINSPQHF.

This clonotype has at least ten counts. The CDR3 DNA sequence: TGTGCCAGCAGTCCCGAGGGACAGGGATTTACCTATGGCTACACCTTC. Translation: CASSPEGQGFTYGYTF. The chain combines TRBV12-3 or TRBV12-4 with TRBJ1-2, with 9 bases lining up with TRBD1. The CDR3 totals 16 residues. V dropped 5 bases and J dropped 4; count of bases not matched to a gene: 11.

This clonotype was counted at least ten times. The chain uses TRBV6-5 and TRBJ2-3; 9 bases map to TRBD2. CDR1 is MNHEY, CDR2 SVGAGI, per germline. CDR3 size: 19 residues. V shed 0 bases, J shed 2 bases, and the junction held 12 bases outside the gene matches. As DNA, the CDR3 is TGTGCCAGCAGTTACTCGAGCCTAGCGGGGCCAATTCCCACAGATACGCAGTATTTT. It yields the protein CASSYSSLAGPIPTDTQYF.

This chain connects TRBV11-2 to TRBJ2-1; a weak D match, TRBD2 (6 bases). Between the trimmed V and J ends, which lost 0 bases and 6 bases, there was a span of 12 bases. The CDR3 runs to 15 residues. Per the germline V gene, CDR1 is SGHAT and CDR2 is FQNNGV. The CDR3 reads CASSLETSWPNEQFF. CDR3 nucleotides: TGTGCCAGCAGCTTAGAAACTAGCTGGCCCAATGAGCAGTTCTTC.

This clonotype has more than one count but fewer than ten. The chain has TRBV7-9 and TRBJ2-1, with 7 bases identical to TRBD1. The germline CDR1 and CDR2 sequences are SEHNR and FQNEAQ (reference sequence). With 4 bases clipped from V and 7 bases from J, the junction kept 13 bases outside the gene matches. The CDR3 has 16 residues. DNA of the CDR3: TGTGCCAGCAGCTCATTACGGGCGACAGGGAAGAATGAGCAGTTCTTC. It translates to CASSSLRATGKNEQFF.

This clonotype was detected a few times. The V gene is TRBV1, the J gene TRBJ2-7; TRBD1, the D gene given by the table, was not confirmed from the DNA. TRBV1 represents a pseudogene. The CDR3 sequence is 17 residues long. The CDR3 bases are TGCACCAGCAGCCAATACCTTAGCGGGGGCCTCTCCTACGAGCAGTACGTC. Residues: CTSSQYLSGGLSYEQYV.

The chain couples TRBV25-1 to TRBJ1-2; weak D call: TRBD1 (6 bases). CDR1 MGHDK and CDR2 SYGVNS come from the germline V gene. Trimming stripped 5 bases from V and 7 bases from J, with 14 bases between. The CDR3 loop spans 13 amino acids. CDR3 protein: CASSSGTKVGYTF. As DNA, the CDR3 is TGTGCCAGCAGTTCCGGGACAAAGGTTGGCTACACCTTC.

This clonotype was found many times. The CDR3 here is CASSPTGLLRYEQYF. Written as DNA, the CDR3 is TGTGCCAGCAGCCCAACAGGGCTTCTACGGTACGAGCAGTACTTC. This chain joins TRBV12-3 or TRBV12-4 and TRBJ2-7; maybe TRBD1 (6 bases). The CDR3 loop spans 15 amino acids. Deletions cut 6 bases from V and 4 bases from J, with 19 bases between.

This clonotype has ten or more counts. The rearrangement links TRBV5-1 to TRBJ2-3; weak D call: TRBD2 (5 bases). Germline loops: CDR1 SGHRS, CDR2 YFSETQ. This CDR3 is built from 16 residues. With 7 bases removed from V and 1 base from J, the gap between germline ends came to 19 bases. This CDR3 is CASVQGGLPGTDTQYF. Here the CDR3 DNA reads TGCGCCAGCGTCCAAGGCGGGCTGCCTGGCACAGATACGCAGTATTTT.

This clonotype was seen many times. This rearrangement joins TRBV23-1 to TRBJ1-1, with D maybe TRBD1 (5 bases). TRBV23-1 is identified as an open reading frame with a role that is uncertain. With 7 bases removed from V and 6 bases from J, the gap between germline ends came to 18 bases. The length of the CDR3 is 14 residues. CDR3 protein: CASTMYGGWPEAFF. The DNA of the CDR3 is TGCGCCAGCACCATGTACGGGGGATGGCCTGAAGCTTTCTTT.

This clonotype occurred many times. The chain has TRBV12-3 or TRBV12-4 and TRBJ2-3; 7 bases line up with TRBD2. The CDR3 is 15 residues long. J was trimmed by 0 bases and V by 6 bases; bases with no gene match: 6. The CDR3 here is CASRLERGSTDTQYF. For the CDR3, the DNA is TGTGCCAGCAGACTCGAGCGGGGAAGCACAGATACGCAGTATTTT.

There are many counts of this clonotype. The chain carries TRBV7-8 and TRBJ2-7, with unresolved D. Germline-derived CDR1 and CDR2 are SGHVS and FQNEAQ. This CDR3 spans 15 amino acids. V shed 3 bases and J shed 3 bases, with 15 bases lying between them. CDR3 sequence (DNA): TGTGCCAGCAGCTTGCGTGGACCAACGGGCTACGAGCAGTACTTC. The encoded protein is CASSLRGPTGYEQYF.

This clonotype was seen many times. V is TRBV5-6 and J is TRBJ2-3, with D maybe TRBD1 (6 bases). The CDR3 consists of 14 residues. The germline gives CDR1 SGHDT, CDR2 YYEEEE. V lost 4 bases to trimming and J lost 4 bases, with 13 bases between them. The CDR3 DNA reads TGTGCCAGCAGCCTACAGACAGGCTCAGATACGCAGTATTTT. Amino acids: CASSLQTGSDTQYF.

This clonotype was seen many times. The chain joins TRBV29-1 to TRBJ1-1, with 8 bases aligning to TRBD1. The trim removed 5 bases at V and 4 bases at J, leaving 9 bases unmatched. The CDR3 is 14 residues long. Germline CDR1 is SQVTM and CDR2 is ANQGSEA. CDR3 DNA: TGCAGCGTTACCCGGACAGGGAGGGCCACTGAAGCTTTCTTT. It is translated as CSVTRTGRATEAFF.

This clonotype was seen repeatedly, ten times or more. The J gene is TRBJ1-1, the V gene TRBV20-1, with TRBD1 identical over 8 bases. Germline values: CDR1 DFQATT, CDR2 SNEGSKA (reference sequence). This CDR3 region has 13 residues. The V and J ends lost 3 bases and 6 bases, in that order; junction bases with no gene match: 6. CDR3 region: CSARKDRVAEAFF. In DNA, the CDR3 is TGCAGTGCTAGGAAGGACAGGGTGGCTGAAGCTTTCTTT.

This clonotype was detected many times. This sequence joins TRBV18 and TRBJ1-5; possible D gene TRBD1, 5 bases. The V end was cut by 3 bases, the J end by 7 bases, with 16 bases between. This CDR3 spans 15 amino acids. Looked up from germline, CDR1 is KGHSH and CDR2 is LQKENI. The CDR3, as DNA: TGTGCCAGCTCACCCCGTCCAGTCGAGGGGCAGCCCCAGCATTTT. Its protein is CASSPRPVEGQPQHF. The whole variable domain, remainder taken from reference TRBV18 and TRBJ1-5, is NAGVMQNPRHLVRRRGQEARLRCSPMKGHSHVYWYRQLPEEGLKFMVYLQKENIIDESGMPKERFSAEFPKEGPSILRIQQVVRGDSAAYFCASSPRPVEGQPQHFGDGTRLSIL.

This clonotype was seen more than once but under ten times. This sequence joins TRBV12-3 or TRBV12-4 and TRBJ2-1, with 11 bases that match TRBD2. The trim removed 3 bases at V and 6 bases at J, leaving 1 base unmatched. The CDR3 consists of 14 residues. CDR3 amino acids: CASSFSGGVNEQFF. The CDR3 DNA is TGTGCCAGCAGTTTTAGCGGGGGGGTCAATGAGCAGTTCTTC.

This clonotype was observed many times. CDR3: CASSFNGRIDYGYTF. The CDR3 bases are TGTGCCAGCAGCTTCAATGGCCGTATTGACTATGGCTACACCTTC. The chain carries TRBV3-1 and TRBJ1-2; D is unclear. The CDR3 length is 15 residues. Deletions cut 5 bases from V and 3 bases from J, with 16 bases between. Germline values: CDR1 LGHDT, CDR2 YNNKEL (reference sequence).

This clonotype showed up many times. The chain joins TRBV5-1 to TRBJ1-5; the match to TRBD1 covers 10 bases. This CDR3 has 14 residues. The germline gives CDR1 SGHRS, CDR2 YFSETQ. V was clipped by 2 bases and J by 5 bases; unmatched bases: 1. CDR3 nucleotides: TGCGCCAGCAGCTTAGGGACAGGGGATCAGCCCCAGCATTTT. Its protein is CASSLGTGDQPQHF.

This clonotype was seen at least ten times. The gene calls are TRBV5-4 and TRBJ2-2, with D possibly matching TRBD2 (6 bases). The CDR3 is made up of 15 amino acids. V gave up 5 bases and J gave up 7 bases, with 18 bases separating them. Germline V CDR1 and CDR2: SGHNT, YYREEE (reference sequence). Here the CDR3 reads CASSSPGGESGELFF. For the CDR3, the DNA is TGTGCCAGCAGTTCCCCCGGGGGAGAGAGCGGGGAGCTGTTTTTT.

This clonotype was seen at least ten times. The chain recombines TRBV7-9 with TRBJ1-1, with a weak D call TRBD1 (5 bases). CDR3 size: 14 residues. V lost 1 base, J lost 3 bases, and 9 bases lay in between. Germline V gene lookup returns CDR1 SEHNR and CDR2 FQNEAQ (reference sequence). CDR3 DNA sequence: TGTGCCAGCAGCTTAGGGGGAGGGGACACTGAAGCTTTCTTT. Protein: CASSLGGGDTEAFF.

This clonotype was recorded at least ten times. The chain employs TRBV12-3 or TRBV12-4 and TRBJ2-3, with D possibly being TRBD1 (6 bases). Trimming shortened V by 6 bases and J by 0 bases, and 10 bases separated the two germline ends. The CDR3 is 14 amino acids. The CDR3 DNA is TGTGCCAGCAGCCCCGGACAGAGCACAGATACGCAGTATTTT. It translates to CASSPGQSTDTQYF.

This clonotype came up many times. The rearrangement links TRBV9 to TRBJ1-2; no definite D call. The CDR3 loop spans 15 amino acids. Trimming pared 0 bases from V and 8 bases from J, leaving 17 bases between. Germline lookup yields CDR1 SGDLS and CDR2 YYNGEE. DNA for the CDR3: TGTGCCAGCAGCGTAGGGGTAGGATATCCTTGGGGCTACACCTTC. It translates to CASSVGVGYPWGYTF.

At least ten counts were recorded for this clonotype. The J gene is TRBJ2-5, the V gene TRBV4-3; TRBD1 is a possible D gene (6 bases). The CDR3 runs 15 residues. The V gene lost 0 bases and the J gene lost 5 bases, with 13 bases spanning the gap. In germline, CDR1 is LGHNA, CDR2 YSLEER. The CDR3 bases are TGCGCCAGCAGCCAAGATATTACAGGGTGGGAGACCCAGTACTTC. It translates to CASSQDITGWETQYF.

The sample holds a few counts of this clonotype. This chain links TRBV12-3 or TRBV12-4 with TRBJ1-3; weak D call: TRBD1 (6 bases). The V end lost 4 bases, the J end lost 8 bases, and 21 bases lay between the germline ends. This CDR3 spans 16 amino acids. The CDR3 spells CASSYRRAGVSDTIYF. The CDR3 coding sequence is TGTGCCAGCAGTTATAGGAGGGCAGGGGTGTCGGACACCATATATTTT.